A single sample gave rise to the 30 T cell receptor beta chains below, sequenced in a study of cytomegalovirus exposure and HLA in healthy donors. 60 Vbeta and 13 Jbeta primers were used in PCR. Libraries were prepared by immunoSEQ multiplex PCR; TCRdb keeps only in-frame clonotypes and omits some of them. The sample consists of roughly 250,000 clones, approximately 85% of them appearing once. The sequencing input was PBMCs. These receptors all stem from a woman aged 35 to 49 in good health and CMV-seropositive.

This clone came up once. The J gene is TRBJ2-2, the V gene TRBV6-5; tentative D call: TRBD2 (5 bases). Germline lookup yields CDR1 MNHEY and CDR2 SVGAGI. Between the trimmed V and J ends, which lost 3 bases and 3 bases, there was a span of 11 bases. CDR3 size: 15 residues. CDR3 protein: CASSYEGQDTGELFF. The DNA of the CDR3 is TGTGCCAGCAGTTATGAGGGCCAGGACACCGGGGAGCTGTTTTTT.

The rearrangement uses TRBV27 and TRBJ2-7, with 12 bases lining up with TRBD2. The V and J ends lost 5 bases and 1 base, in that order; junction bases with no gene match: 12. The V gene's germline CDR1 is MNHEY and CDR2 SMNVEV (reference sequence). The CDR3 totals 18 residues. DNA for the CDR3: TGTGCCAGCAGTCCTAGACCCGGGACTAGCGGGTATTCCTACGAGCAGTACTTC. This codes for CASSPRPGTSGYSYEQYF.

The sample holds a few counts of this clone. The chain joins TRBV5-1 to TRBJ2-5; 7 bases align to TRBD1. From germline, CDR1 is SGHRS and CDR2 YFSETQ. Unmatched junction bases numbered 6, after V lost 4 bases and J lost 3 bases. The CDR3 consists of 14 residues. The CDR3 DNA reads as TGCGCCAGCAGCCTAGGGACAGAGAAAGAGACCCAGTACTTC. It is translated as CASSLGTEKETQYF.

A single count supports this clone. The chain links TRBV7-3 to TRBJ2-1; unclear D gene. Germline V gene data show CDR1 as SGHTA and CDR2 as FQGTGA. V was pared by 4 bases and J by 6 bases, with 16 bases between. CDR3 length equals 15 residues. CDR3: CASSSRNANPNEQFF. CDR3 DNA: TGTGCCAGCAGCTCGCGGAACGCTAACCCCAATGAGCAGTTCTTC.

The rearrangement joins TRBV9 to TRBJ2-6, with TRBD2 matching over 12 bases. Germline V gives CDR1 SGDLS, CDR2 YYNGEE. This CDR3 contains 16 residues. With V trimmed by 3 bases and J by 3 bases, 1 base remained unmatched. The CDR3 sequence: CASSGLAGVGANVLTF. The CDR3 nucleotides are TGTGCCAGCAGCGGACTAGCGGGAGTTGGGGCCAACGTCCTGACTTTC.

This rearrangement joins TRBV11-2 to TRBJ2-1; D unclear. Trimming pared 2 bases from V and 0 bases from J, leaving 14 bases between. CDR1 and CDR2 (germline): SGHAT, FQNNGV. This CDR3 is built from 17 residues. CDR3 DNA sequence: TGTGCCAGCAGCTTAATACTGTCCTTTAGCTCCTACAATGAGCAGTTCTTC. Translation gives CASSLILSFSSYNEQFF.

The chain carries TRBV30 and TRBJ2-1; TRBD1 agrees at 7 bases. There are 12 residues in the CDR3. The germline gives CDR1 GTSNPN, CDR2 SVGIG (reference sequence). The ends lost 2 bases at V and 7 bases at J; junction bases unmatched: 2. The CDR3 DNA is TGTGCCTGGAGTCTGACAGGGAATGAGCAGTTCTTC. It is translated as CAWSLTGNEQFF. The full variable domain, with the rest looked up from reference TRBV30 and TRBJ2-1, is SQTIHQWPATLVQPVGSPLSLECTVEGTSNPNLYWYRQAAGRGLQLLFYSVGIGQISSEVPQNLSASRPQDRQFILSSKKLLLSDSGFYLCAWSLTGNEQFFGPGTRLTVL.

The CDR3 DNA sequence: TGTGCCAGCAGTTCTACCGGGACAGGGGTATTCGGCGAGCAGTACTTC. It codes for CASSSTGTGVFGEQYF. This sequence joins TRBV27 and TRBJ2-7, with TRBD1 matching 10 bases. Per germline, CDR1 MNHEY and CDR2 SMNVEV (reference sequence). The CDR3 is 16 amino acids. After removal of 4 bases from V and 6 bases from J, the junction contained 12 bases not matched to a gene.

The rearrangement links TRBV5-6 to TRBJ2-1; the D is unclear. Trimming cost V 1 base and J 8 bases, with 7 bases left between them. CDR1 and CDR2 from the germline V gene are SGHDT and YYEEEE. The CDR3 extends over 12 amino acids. Here the CDR3 DNA reads TGTGCCAGCAGCTTGTTAAGCTATGAGCAGTTCTTC. This translates into CASSLLSYEQFF.

The rearrangement joins TRBV28 to TRBJ2-3, with D possibly TRBD1 on 5 matching bases. Trimming stripped 3 bases from V and 5 bases from J, with 9 bases between. Germline V CDR1 and CDR2: MDHEN, SYDVKM. The CDR3 is 13 amino acids. In DNA form, the CDR3 reads TGTGCCAGCAGTTTCATTCAGGGAGATACGCAGTATTTT. Its protein product is CASSFIQGDTQYF. Variable domain in full (rest from reference TRBV28 and TRBJ2-3): DVKVTQSSRYLVKRTGEKVFLECVQDMDHENMFWYRQDPGLGLRLIYFSYDVKMKEKGDIPEGYSVSREKKERFSLILESASTNQTSMYLCASSFIQGDTQYFGPGTRLTVL.

The V gene is TRBV7-2, the J gene TRBJ1-5; perhaps TRBD1 as D (5 bases). The germline V gene has CDR1 SGHTA and CDR2 FQGNSA. The CDR3 extends over 14 amino acids. V lost 1 base to trimming and J lost 4 bases, with 8 bases between them. CDR3 coding DNA: TGTGCCAGCAGCTTAGAAAGACAGAATCAGCCCCAGCATTTT. It specifies CASSLERQNQPQHF.

The rearrangement joins TRBV19 to TRBJ2-1; 8 bases map to TRBD2. There are 17 residues in the CDR3. Germline-derived CDR1 and CDR2 are LNHDA and SQIVND (reference sequence). V was clipped by 4 bases and J by 4 bases; unmatched bases: 12. CDR3 DNA sequence: TGTGCCAGTAGTACCCATCGGCTAGCGGGTGCGTACAATGAGCAGTTCTTC. It yields the protein CASSTHRLAGAYNEQFF.

This chain links TRBV28 with TRBJ1-5, with 9 bases that match TRBD1. The J segment lost 4 bases and the V segment lost 2 bases, leaving 0 bases of the junction unmatched. Germline V gene sequence: CDR1 MDHEN, CDR2 SYDVKM. The CDR3 runs 14 residues. CDR3 coding DNA: TGTGCCAGCAGTTTAGGACAGGGGAATCAGCCCCAGCATTTT. Protein product: CASSLGQGNQPQHF.

The chain couples TRBV25-1 to TRBJ2-5; 10 bases match TRBD2. Germline V gene lookup returns CDR1 MGHDK and CDR2 SYGVNS. The CDR3 runs 15 residues. The V segment lost 7 bases and the J segment 7 bases; nucleotides outside the gene matches: 12. The DNA of the CDR3 is TGTGCCAGCAAAGGGGGTCTAGCGGGAGAGGGGACCCAGTACTTC. This gives the protein CASKGGLAGEGTQYF. Together with reference TRBV25-1 and TRBJ2-5, the CDR3 gives the full variable domain: EADIYQTPRYLVIGTGKKITLECSQTMGHDKMYWYQQDPGMELHLIHYSYGVNSTEKGDLSSESTVSRIRTEHFPLTLESARPSHTSQYLCASKGGLAGEGTQYFGPGTRLLVL.

The V gene is TRBV30, the J gene TRBJ1-4; no definite D call. Germline loops: CDR1 GTSNPN, CDR2 SVGIG (reference sequence). The CDR3 is made up of 14 amino acids. Trimming took 1 base from V and 3 from J, leaving 9 bases between them. CDR3 DNA sequence: TGTGCCTGGAGTGGAGGCCCGGCTAATGAAAAACTGTTTTTT. Translating gives CAWSGGPANEKLFF.

This clone was found a few times. The genes are TRBV28 and TRBJ1-6; D is ambiguous. CDR1 is MDHEN, CDR2 SYDVKM, per germline. The length of the CDR3 is 12 residues. Trimming cost V 2 bases and J 14 bases, with 10 bases left between them. This CDR3 reads CASSLERVSLHF. In DNA, the CDR3 is TGTGCCAGCAGTTTAGAGAGGGTTTCCCTCCACTTT.

The chain recombines TRBV5-1 with TRBJ2-2; unclear D gene. The CDR3 has 13 residues. Deletions cut 3 bases from V and 6 bases from J, with 9 bases between. The germline V gene has CDR1 SGHRS and CDR2 YFSETQ. In DNA, the CDR3 is TGCGCCAGCAGCTCGGAGTTGGCCGGGGAGCTGTTTTTT. Its protein is CASSSELAGELFF.

This clone was picked up a small number of times. The chain joins TRBV19 to TRBJ2-3; the match to TRBD1 covers 8 bases. The germline CDR1 and CDR2 sequences are LNHDA and SQIVND (reference sequence). The CDR3 has 14 amino acids. V shed 10 bases and J 2 bases; nucleotides not matched to a gene: 8. The CDR3: CATGVDRDTDTQYF. CDR3 DNA sequence: TGTGCCACCGGGGTGGACAGGGACACAGATACGCAGTATTTT.

The chain employs TRBV18 and TRBJ2-3, with a tentative D call TRBD1 (5 bases). The V and J ends lost 2 bases and 1 base respectively, with 7 bases between them. The V gene's germline CDR1 is KGHSH and CDR2 LQKENI. This CDR3 is built from 14 residues. CDR3 DNA: TGTGCCAGCTCACCAAAAGGGGGCACAGATACGCAGTATTTT. It codes for CASSPKGGTDTQYF.

V and J are TRBV6-6 and TRBJ1-5, with 7 nucleotides matching TRBD1. Germline V gene data show CDR1 as MNHNY and CDR2 as SVGAGI (reference sequence). Germline trimming cut 6 bases from V and 1 base from J; bases unmatched to any gene: 3. The CDR3 covers 14 residues. The CDR3 DNA sequence: TGTGCCAGCAGGTGGACAGGAAGCAATCAGCCCCAGCATTTT. It translates to CASRWTGSNQPQHF.

This clone was detected only a few times. The J gene is TRBJ2-3, the V gene TRBV5-6, with TRBD2 identical over 8 bases. This CDR3 is 14 amino acids long. The J segment lost 7 bases and the V segment lost 1 base, leaving 5 bases of the junction unmatched. Germline V gene lookup returns CDR1 SGHDT and CDR2 YYEEEE. The CDR3 protein is CASSLSGSRHTQYF. In nucleotides, the CDR3 is TGTGCCAGCAGCTTGAGCGGGAGCCGGCATACGCAGTATTTT.

This clone was counted between two and nine times. The rearrangement joins TRBV6-1 to TRBJ2-2; the D gene is possibly TRBD2 (5 bases). The CDR3 is made up of 13 amino acids. From germline, CDR1 is MNHNS and CDR2 SASEGT. V was shortened by 8 bases and J by 5 bases, with 12 bases between the two germline ends. Here the CDR3 DNA reads TGTGCCAGCCGCGCGTCGGGAACCGGGGAGCTGTTTTTT. Amino acids: CASRASGTGELFF.

This clone was recorded once. This rearrangement joins TRBV28 to TRBJ2-7, with 9 bases identical to TRBD2. The CDR3 length is 15 residues. CDR1 is MDHEN, CDR2 SYDVKM, per germline. V shed 3 bases, J shed 3 bases, and the junction held 6 bases outside the gene matches. The CDR3 DNA sequence: TGTGCCAGCAGTTTTGATGAAGCGGGGGGCTACGAGCAGTACTTC. Translated: CASSFDEAGGYEQYF.

This chain connects TRBV2 to TRBJ2-3; 8 bases line up with TRBD1. J lost 3 bases, V lost 4 bases, and 6 bases had no gene match. Germline V CDR1 and CDR2: SNHLY, FYNNEI. This CDR3 is built from 15 residues. The CDR3: CASSVDRGFTDTQYF. CDR3 in DNA: TGTGCCAGCAGTGTAGACAGGGGATTTACAGATACGCAGTATTTT.

The chain employs TRBV28 and TRBJ1-5, with a possible D match to TRBD1 (5 bases). V dropped 6 bases and J dropped 4 bases, with 13 bases sitting between them. There are 14 residues in the CDR3. Germline V gene lookup returns CDR1 MDHEN and CDR2 SYDVKM. This CDR3 is CASSRGRGNQPQHF. The CDR3 bases are TGTGCCAGCAGCCGGGGCCGGGGGAATCAGCCCCAGCATTTT.

The J gene is TRBJ1-1, the V gene TRBV28; 12 bases match TRBD1. V dropped 2 bases and J dropped 6; count of bases not matched to a gene: 4. The CDR3 spans 15 residues. Germline values: CDR1 MDHEN, CDR2 SYDVKM. CDR3 DNA: TGTGCCAGCAGTTTAAGGGGGACAGGGGGCCCTGAAGCTTTCTTT. As protein: CASSLRGTGGPEAFF.

This clone showed up just once. CDR3 protein: CASSSSRGVEKLFF. The DNA of the CDR3 is TGTGCCAGCAGCTCATCAAGGGGTGTTGAAAAACTGTTTTTT. This chain links TRBV7-2 with TRBJ1-4; D is perhaps TRBD1 (5 bases). The CDR3 runs 14 residues. Between the trimmed V and J ends, which lost 4 bases and 7 bases, there was a span of 13 bases. Germline V CDR1 and CDR2: SGHTA, FQGNSA.

The chain recombines TRBV27 with TRBJ2-7, with 10 bases lining up with TRBD2. The ends lost 1 base at V and 5 bases at J; junction bases unmatched: 14. CDR1 and CDR2 (germline): MNHEY, SMNVEV (reference sequence). The CDR3 is made up of 18 amino acids. The CDR3, as DNA: TGTGCCAGCAGTTTATTATATCGGCCGGGACTAGCGAGAAACGAGCAGTACTTC. This gives the protein CASSLLYRPGLARNEQYF.

The chain carries TRBV10-3 and TRBJ2-3; weak D call: TRBD2 (6 bases). Trimming took off 5 bases at V and 8 bases at J, with 20 bases between the two ends. Germline V gene lookup returns CDR1 ENHRY and CDR2 SYGVKD. The CDR3 covers 15 residues. The CDR3 DNA is TGTGCCATCAGTAGCACCGGGACTGAACGACGTACGCAGTATTTT. As protein: CAISSTGTERRTQYF.

This clone has a count of ten or more. CDR3 amino acids: CASSQEGAGANVLTF. DNA for the CDR3: TGTGCCAGCAGCCAAGAGGGGGCTGGGGCCAACGTCCTGACTTTC. The chain combines TRBV11-2 with TRBJ2-6; possible D gene TRBD1, 6 bases. The CDR3 loop spans 15 amino acids. The germline V gene has CDR1 SGHAT and CDR2 FQNNGV. Trimming stripped 5 bases from V and 2 bases from J, with 10 bases between.